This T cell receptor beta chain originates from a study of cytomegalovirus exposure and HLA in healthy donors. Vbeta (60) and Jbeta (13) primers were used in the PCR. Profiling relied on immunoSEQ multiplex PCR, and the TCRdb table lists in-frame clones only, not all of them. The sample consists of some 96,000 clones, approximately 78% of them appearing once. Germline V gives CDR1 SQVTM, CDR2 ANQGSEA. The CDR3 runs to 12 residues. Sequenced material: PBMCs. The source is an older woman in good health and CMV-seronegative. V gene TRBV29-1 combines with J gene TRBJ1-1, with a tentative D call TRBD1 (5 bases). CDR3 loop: CSGGEMNTEAFF. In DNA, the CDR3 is TGCAGTGGGGGGGAAATGAACACTGAAGCTTTCTTT.